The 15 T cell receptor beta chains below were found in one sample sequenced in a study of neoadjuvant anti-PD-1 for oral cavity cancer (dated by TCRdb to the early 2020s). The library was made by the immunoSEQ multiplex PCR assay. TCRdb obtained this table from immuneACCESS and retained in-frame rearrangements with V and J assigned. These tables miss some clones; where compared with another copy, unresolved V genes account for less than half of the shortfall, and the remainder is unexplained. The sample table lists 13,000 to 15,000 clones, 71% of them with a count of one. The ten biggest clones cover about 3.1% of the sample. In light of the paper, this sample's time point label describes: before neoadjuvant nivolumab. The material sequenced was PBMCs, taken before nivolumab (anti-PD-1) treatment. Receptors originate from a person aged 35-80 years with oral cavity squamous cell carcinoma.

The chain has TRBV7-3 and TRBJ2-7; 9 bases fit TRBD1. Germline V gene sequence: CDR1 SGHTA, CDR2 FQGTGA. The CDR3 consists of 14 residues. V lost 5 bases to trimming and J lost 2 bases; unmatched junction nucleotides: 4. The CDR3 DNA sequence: TGTGCCAGCAGCCGGGGACAGGGCGCCTACGAGCAGTACTTC. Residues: CASSRGQGAYEQYF. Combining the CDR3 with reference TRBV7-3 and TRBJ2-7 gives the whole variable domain GAGVSQTPSNKVTEKGKYVELRCDPISGHTALYWYRQSLGQGPEFLIYFQGTGAADDSGLPNDRFFAVRPEGSVSTLKIQRTERGDSAVYLCASSRGQGAYEQYFGPGTRLTVT.

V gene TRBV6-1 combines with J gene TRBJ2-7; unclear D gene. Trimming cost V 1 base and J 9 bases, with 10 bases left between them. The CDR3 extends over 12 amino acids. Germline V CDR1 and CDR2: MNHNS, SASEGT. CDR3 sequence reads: CASSEVASGQYF. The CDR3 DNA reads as TGTGCCAGCAGTGAAGTAGCTTCGGGGCAGTACTTC.

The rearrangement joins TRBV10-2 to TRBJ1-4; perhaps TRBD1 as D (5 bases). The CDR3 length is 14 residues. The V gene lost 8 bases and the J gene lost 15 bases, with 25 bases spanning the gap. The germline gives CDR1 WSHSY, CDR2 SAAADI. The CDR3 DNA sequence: TGCGCCAGCCGCCAACCCTCAGGGCCCCGAGGGTTGTTTTTT. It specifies CASRQPSGPRGLFF.

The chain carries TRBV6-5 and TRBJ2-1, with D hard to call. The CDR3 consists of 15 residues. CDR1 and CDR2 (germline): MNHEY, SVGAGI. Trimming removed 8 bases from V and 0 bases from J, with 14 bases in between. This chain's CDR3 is CASGRALSSYNEQFF. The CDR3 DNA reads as TGTGCCAGCGGTCGAGCCTTAAGCTCCTACAATGAGCAGTTCTTC.

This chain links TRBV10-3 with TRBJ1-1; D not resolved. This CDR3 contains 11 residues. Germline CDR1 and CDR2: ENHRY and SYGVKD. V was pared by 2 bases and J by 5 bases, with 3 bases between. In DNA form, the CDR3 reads TGTGCCATCAGTGAGCGTACTGAAGCTTTCTTT. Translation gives CAISERTEAFF.

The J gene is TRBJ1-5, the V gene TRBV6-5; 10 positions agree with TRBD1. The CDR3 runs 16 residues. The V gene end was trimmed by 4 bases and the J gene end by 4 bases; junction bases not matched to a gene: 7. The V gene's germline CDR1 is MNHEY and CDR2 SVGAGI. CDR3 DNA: TGTGCCAGCAGTTTCTCGACAGGGGGCGGTAATCAGCCCCAGCATTTT. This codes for CASSFSTGGGNQPQHF.

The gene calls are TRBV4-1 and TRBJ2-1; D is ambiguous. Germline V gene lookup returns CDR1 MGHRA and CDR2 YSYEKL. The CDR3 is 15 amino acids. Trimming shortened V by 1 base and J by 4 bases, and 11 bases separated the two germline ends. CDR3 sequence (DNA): TGCGCCAGCAGCCAAGTTCCCGCCGCTTACAATGAGCAGTTCTTC. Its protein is CASSQVPAAYNEQFF.

The CDR3 sequence: CSVEGHLATDTQYF. For the CDR3, the DNA is TGCAGCGTTGAGGGACATCTAGCCACAGATACGCAGTATTTT. This chain connects TRBV29-1 to TRBJ2-3; perhaps TRBD1 as D (6 bases). This CDR3 comprises 14 residues. Germline V gene lookup returns CDR1 SQVTM and CDR2 ANQGSEA. The ends were cut back, 3 bases at V and 2 bases at J, with 12 bases in the middle.

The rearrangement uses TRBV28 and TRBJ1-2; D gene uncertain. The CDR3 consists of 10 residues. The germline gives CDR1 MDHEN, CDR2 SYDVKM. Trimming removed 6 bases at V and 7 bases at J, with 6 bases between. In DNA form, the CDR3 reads TGTGCCAGCAGACTACTTGGCTACACCTTC. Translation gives CASRLLGYTF.

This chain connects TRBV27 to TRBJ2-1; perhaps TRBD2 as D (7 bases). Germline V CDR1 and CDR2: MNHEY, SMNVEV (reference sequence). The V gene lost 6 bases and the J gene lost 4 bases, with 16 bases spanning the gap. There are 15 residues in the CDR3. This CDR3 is CASRLEAGAYNEQFF. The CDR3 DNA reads TGTGCCAGCAGACTGGAGGCGGGGGCTTACAATGAGCAGTTCTTC.

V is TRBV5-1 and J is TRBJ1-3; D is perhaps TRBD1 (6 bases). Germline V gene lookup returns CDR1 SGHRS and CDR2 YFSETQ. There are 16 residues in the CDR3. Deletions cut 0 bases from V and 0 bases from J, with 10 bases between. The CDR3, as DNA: TGCGCCAGCAGCTTGGGGGGGCAGAACTCTGGAAACACCATATATTTT. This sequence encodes CASSLGGQNSGNTIYF.

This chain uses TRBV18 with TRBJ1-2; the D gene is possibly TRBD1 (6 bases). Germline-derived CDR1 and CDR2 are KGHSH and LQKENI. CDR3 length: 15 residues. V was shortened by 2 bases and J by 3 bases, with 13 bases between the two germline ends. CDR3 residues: CASSPTSRTDYGYTF. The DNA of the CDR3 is TGTGCCAGCTCACCAACAAGCCGGACAGACTATGGCTACACCTTC.

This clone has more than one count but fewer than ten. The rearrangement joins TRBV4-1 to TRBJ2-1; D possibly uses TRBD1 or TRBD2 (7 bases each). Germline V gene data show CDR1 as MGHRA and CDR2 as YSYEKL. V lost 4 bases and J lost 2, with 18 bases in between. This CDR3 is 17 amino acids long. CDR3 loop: CASSRSGRDRAYNEQFF. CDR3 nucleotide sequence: TGCGCCAGCAGCCGGTCGGGGAGGGACAGAGCCTACAATGAGCAGTTCTTC.

CDR3 in amino acids: CASSEGLGQPQHF. The CDR3 DNA sequence: TGCGCCAGCAGTGAGGGACTCGGTCAGCCCCAGCATTTT. This chain uses TRBV10-2 with TRBJ1-5; D not certain. CDR1 and CDR2 (germline): WSHSY, SAAADI. The V gene lost 2 bases and the J gene lost 6 bases, with 8 bases spanning the gap. The length of the CDR3 is 13 residues.

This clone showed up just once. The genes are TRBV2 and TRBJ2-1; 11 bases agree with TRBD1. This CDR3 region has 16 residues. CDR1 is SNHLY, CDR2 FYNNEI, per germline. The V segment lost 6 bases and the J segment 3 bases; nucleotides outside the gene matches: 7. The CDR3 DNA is TGTGCCAGCAGCGTAACAGGGACAGGGGGCTACAATGAGCAGTTCTTC. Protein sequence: CASSVTGTGGYNEQFF.